This T cell receptor beta chain was documented in a study of control samples from healthy donors and cancer patients. Germline CDR1 reads SGHRS; CDR2 reads YFSETQ. V was pared by 2 bases and J by 5 bases, with 5 bases of the junction left unmatched. The CDR3 totals 15 residues. Sequencing used immunoSEQ multiplex PCR; TCRdb keeps in-frame clones, though not all of them. This repertoire shows some 94,000 clones, approximately 91% found once; its top ten account for less than 10%. Material for sequencing was PBMCs. The sequence came from a woman in her fifties or sixties with colorectal cancer. V usage is TRBV5-1 and J usage is TRBJ2-3, with 10 nucleotides matching TRBD1. The CDR3 DNA follows: TGCGCCAGCAGCTTCCGGGACAGGGGAAGAGATACGCAGTATTTT. This sequence encodes CASSFRDRGRDTQYF.